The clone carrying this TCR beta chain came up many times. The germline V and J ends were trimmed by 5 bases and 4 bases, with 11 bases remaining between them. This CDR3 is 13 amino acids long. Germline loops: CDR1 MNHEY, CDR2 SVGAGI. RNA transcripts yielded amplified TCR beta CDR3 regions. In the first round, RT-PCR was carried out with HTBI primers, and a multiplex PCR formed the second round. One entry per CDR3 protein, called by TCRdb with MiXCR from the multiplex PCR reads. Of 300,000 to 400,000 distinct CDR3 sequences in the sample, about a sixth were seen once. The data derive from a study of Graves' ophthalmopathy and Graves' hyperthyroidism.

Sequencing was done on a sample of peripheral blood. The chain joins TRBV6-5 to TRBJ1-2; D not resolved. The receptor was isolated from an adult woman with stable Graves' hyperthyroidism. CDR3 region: CASSPRLAYGYTF. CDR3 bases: TGTGCCAGCAGTCCTCGTCTGGCCTATGGCTACACCTTC.